What follows are 18 T cell receptor beta chains derived from one specimen sequenced in a study of T-cell memory formation after mild COVID-19. TCRdb reanalysed the 5' RACE reads using MiXCR and keeps one entry per CDR3 protein. The sample yields 92,000 or so distinct CDR3 sequences, more than 12% seen once. The sample taken for sequencing was PBMCs or a T cell subset sorted from them (not recorded which). The origin of the receptors is a man in his late teens or twenties who had mild COVID-19 (a few samples of this study predate the infection). Cell type and time point are not known.

The genes are TRBV12-3 or TRBV12-4 and TRBJ1-5; weak D call: TRBD1 (6 bases). Deletions cut 6 bases from V and 3 bases from J, with 12 bases between. CDR3 length equals 14 residues. CDR3 bases: TGTGCCAGCAGGGAGACAGGAATCAATCAGCCCCAGCATTTT. This gives the protein CASRETGINQPQHF.

The CDR3 loop reads CASGLPPGVGVYNEQFF. CDR3 DNA sequence: TGTGCTAGTGGTTTGCCCCCTGGGGTGGGGGTCTACAATGAGCAGTTCTTC. J is TRBJ2-1 and V is TRBV12-5, with D possibly called TRBD1 or TRBD2 (5 bases each). Between the trimmed V and J ends, which lost 2 bases and 3 bases, there was a span of 17 bases. The germline gives CDR1 LGHNT, CDR2 FRNRAP. The CDR3 extends over 17 amino acids.

This clonotype was detected a few times. This chain uses TRBV7-2 with TRBJ2-7, with no clear D. V lost 5 bases and J lost 1, with 12 bases in between. The CDR3 runs 14 residues. From germline, CDR1 is SGHTA and CDR2 FQGNSA. The CDR3 DNA reads TGTGCCAGCAGCCCATGGTTTGGATCCTACGAGCAGTACTTC. This sequence encodes CASSPWFGSYEQYF.

This clonotype was seen at least ten times. This chain joins TRBV27 and TRBJ1-1; the match to TRBD1 covers 9 bases. With V trimmed by 4 bases and J by 3 bases, 6 bases remained unmatched. Per the germline V gene, CDR1 is MNHEY and CDR2 is SMNVEV (reference sequence). There are 15 residues in the CDR3. The CDR3 DNA reads TGTGCCAGCAGTTCCGGGACAGGGTTTTACACTGAAGCTTTCTTT. Its protein is CASSSGTGFYTEAFF.

The CDR3 loop reads CASSPRWGDGYEQYF. The CDR3 DNA reads TGTGCCAGCAGCCCCAGATGGGGGGACGGGTACGAGCAGTACTTC. J is TRBJ2-7 and V is TRBV28, with a weak D call TRBD2 (6 bases). CDR3 length: 15 residues. Germline-derived CDR1 and CDR2 are MDHEN and SYDVKM. Trimming left V 6 bases short and J 4 bases short, with 19 bases between. Full variable domain (missing parts from reference TRBV28 and TRBJ2-7): DVKVTQSSRYLVKRTGEKVFLECVQDMDHENMFWYRQDPGLGLRLIYFSYDVKMKEKGDIPEGYSVSREKKERFSLILESASTNQTSMYLCASSPRWGDGYEQYFGPGTRLTVT.

V is TRBV2 and J is TRBJ1-5; tentative D call: TRBD1 (5 bases). CDR3 length equals 14 residues. CDR1 SNHLY and CDR2 FYNNEI come from the germline V gene. Trimming removed 2 bases from V and 6 bases from J, with 11 bases in between. CDR3 protein: CASSEKGLAQPQHF. CDR3 in DNA: TGTGCCAGCAGTGAAAAGGGGCTTGCTCAGCCCCAGCATTTT.

The chain joins TRBV12-3 or TRBV12-4 to TRBJ1-3; TRBD1 might be the D (6 bases). The CDR3 spans 16 residues. V gave up 4 bases and J gave up 3 bases, with 16 bases separating them. The CDR3 sequence is CASSSKTGWGGNTIYF. The CDR3 DNA sequence: TGTGCCAGCAGTTCAAAGACAGGTTGGGGTGGAAACACCATATATTTT.

This clonotype was picked up a small number of times. As DNA, the CDR3 is TGTGCCAGCAGTTACTCGACGCGCACTGAAGCTTTCTTT. It specifies CASSYSTRTEAFF. V usage is TRBV6-5 and J usage is TRBJ1-1, with unresolved D. The CDR3 loop spans 13 amino acids. Between the trimmed V and J ends, which lost 0 bases and 4 bases, there was a span of 6 bases. The germline V gene encodes CDR1 MNHEY and CDR2 SVGAGI.

The V and J genes are TRBV3-1 and TRBJ1-1; no firm D call. The CDR3 length is 15 residues. The ends were cut back, 1 base at V and 6 bases at J, with 15 bases in the middle. Looked up from germline, CDR1 is LGHDT and CDR2 is YNNKEL (reference sequence). The chain's CDR3 is CASSQVTGVLAEAFF. For the CDR3, the DNA is TGTGCCAGCAGCCAAGTCACGGGAGTTCTGGCTGAAGCTTTCTTT.

V and J are TRBV20-1 and TRBJ2-7; D may correspond to TRBD1 or TRBD2 (5 bases each). This CDR3 comprises 16 residues. Per germline, CDR1 DFQATT and CDR2 SNEGSKA (reference sequence). Trimming left V 0 bases short and J 2 bases short, with 17 bases between. The CDR3 loop reads CSARDQSRTGPYEQYF. The CDR3 DNA reads as TGCAGTGCTAGAGACCAAAGCCGGACGGGACCCTACGAGCAGTACTTC.

This clonotype has a handful of counts. A much larger clone is a single base away; this may be a read error. The chain joins TRBV7-6 to TRBJ1-1; 9 nucleotides agree with TRBD1. Germline-derived CDR1 and CDR2 are SGHVS and FNYEAQ. This CDR3 comprises 15 residues. For the CDR3, the DNA is TGTGCCAGCAGATTAGGGACAGGGTTAAAGACTGAAGCTTTCTTT. It codes for CASRLGTGLKTEAFF.

The chain employs TRBV27 and TRBJ1-6; D is ambiguous. This CDR3 has 13 residues. Germline lookup yields CDR1 MNHEY and CDR2 SMNVEV (reference sequence). The V end was cut by 5 bases, the J end by 7 bases, with 9 bases between. The CDR3 here is CASSPSRNSPLHF. The CDR3, as DNA: TGTGCCAGCAGTCCCAGCCGAAATTCACCCCTCCACTTT.

V gene TRBV6-5 combines with J gene TRBJ2-1, with unresolved D. CDR1 and CDR2 from the germline V gene are MNHEY and SVGAGI. The CDR3 consists of 13 residues. Between the trimmed V and J ends, which lost 4 bases and 6 bases, there was a span of 10 bases. CDR3 bases: TGTGCCAGCAGTTTCCATTTCTCCAATGAGCAGTTCTTC. It specifies CASSFHFSNEQFF.

The rearrangement links TRBV4-1 to TRBJ2-5; TRBD1 agrees at 9 bases. V trimming: 5 bases; J trimming: 2 bases; junction bases outside the gene matches: 6. Per the germline V gene, CDR1 is MGHRA and CDR2 is YSYEKL. The CDR3 runs 15 residues. The CDR3 bases are TGCGCCAGCAGCTCCCGGGACAGGGAGCAAGAGACCCAGTACTTC. Translated, it gives CASSSRDREQETQYF.

The rearrangement uses TRBV12-3 or TRBV12-4 and TRBJ1-1; D is ambiguous. The V end was cut by 8 bases, the J end by 6 bases, with 10 bases between. The length of the CDR3 is 11 residues. The DNA of the CDR3 is TGTGCCAGCGGTCGGACGTCTGAAGCTTTCTTT. Its translation: CASGRTSEAFF.

This clonotype appeared many times. The chain uses TRBV10-1 and TRBJ2-7; the D gene is possibly TRBD1 (5 bases). Trimming removed 2 bases from V and 3 bases from J, with 20 bases in between. Germline lookup yields CDR1 WNHNN and CDR2 SYGVQD (reference sequence). There are 17 residues in the CDR3. The DNA for the CDR3 is TGCGCCAGCAGTGAGCCTAATAGGGGTGGACGGATCTACGAGCAGTACTTC. Amino acid sequence: CASSEPNRGGRIYEQYF.

V and J are TRBV27 and TRBJ1-2; possibly TRBD1 for D (6 bases). V was shortened by 6 bases and J by 7 bases, with 18 bases between the two germline ends. Germline CDR1 reads MNHEY; CDR2 reads SMNVEV (reference sequence). CDR3 length: 14 amino acids. Here the CDR3 reads CASSEQGTAFGYTF. DNA of the CDR3: TGTGCCAGCAGCGAACAGGGAACGGCTTTTGGCTACACCTTC.

A few counts support this clonotype. The chain has TRBV4-3 and TRBJ2-4, with 7 bases fitting TRBD2. The junction had 8 bases not matched to a gene; V was cut back by 5 bases and J by 4 bases. CDR1 is LGHNA and CDR2 is YSLEER in the germline V gene. This CDR3 has 15 residues. The CDR3 DNA is TGCGCCAGCAGCGCGGGGAGCGGGGCTAAAAACATTCAGTACTTC. It encodes CASSAGSGAKNIQYF.